This note documents a single T cell receptor (beta chain) sequence. Its cognate antigen is unknown. CDR1 is MNHEY, CDR2 SMNVEV, per germline (reference sequence). The CDR3 runs to 13 residues. Trimming at V came to 4 bases and at J to 6 bases, leaving 0 bases not matched to a gene. This record belongs to a study of T cells in localized non-small cell lung cancer. Whole-study results and caveats: Sequencing, confined to only one tumor region, leaves heterogeneity possible. A median approximately 57 of the top 100 tumor clones appeared in adjacent lung. Elevated circulating T cell density in blood was associated with longer overall survival. Compared with tumor, uninvolved adjacent lung displayed greater T cell clonality, ranking highest overall.

Method: immunoSEQ multiplex PCR; TCRdb's copy keeps in-frame clones and lacks some. The sample lists around 41,000 clones; 91% were seen once. The sequences come from PBMCs, collected before any cancer treatment. The TCR sequence derives from a woman aged 35-75 years with stage II lung adenocarcinoma. The rearrangement uses TRBV27 and TRBJ1-5, with TRBD1 identical over 10 bases. DNA for the CDR3: TGTGCCAGCAGTTGGGACAGGGGTCAGCCCCAGCATTTT. It translates to CASSWDRGQPQHF.